One sample yielded the 18 T cell receptor beta chains listed below, sequenced in a study of T-cell reconstitution after alpha-beta-depleted transplantation in children. Using unique molecular identifiers, the investigators prepared the TCRbeta library. TCRdb reprocessed the PCR reads via MiXCR and lists one record per CDR3 protein. This table has hundreds of thousands of distinct CDR3 sequences, approximately 14% appearing once. The source was PBMCs, collected before TCRalphabeta/CD19-depleted stem cell transplant. The source of these receptors is a girl aged 2 to 10 with congenital amegakaryocytic thrombocytopenia, due to receive a stem cell transplant.

The chain carries TRBV12-3 or TRBV12-4 and TRBJ2-7; unclear D gene. Trimming left V 7 bases short and J 0 bases short, with 10 bases between. The length of the CDR3 is 13 residues. CDR3 sequence (DNA): TGTGCCAGCACCGGGCGGTTCTCCTACGAGCAGTACTTC. It codes for CASTGRFSYEQYF.

This clonotype was picked up many times. Here the CDR3 DNA reads TGTGCCACCGTAGCGGGGAGTGGGAATGAGCAGTTCTTC. Its protein product is CATVAGSGNEQFF. The chain has TRBV10-3 and TRBJ2-1, with 8 bases fitting TRBD2. Germline V gene sequence: CDR1 ENHRY, CDR2 SYGVKD. J lost 7 bases, V lost 10 bases, and 9 bases had no gene match. This CDR3 contains 13 residues.

This clonotype was observed many times. The chain recombines TRBV20-1 with TRBJ2-3; D not certain. The CDR3 loop spans 11 amino acids. The germline gives CDR1 DFQATT, CDR2 SNEGSKA (reference sequence). V shed 6 bases and J shed 6 bases, with 10 bases lying between them. Written as DNA, the CDR3 is TGCAGTGCCCTCGATGCCGATACGCAGTATTTT. Translating gives CSALDADTQYF.

This clonotype was picked up many times. The genes are TRBV5-1 and TRBJ2-7; D is tentatively TRBD1 or TRBD2 (5 bases each). The germline CDR1 and CDR2 sequences are SGHRS and YFSETQ. There are 12 residues in the CDR3. Trimming cost V 4 bases and J 12 bases, with 17 bases left between them. CDR3 loop: CASSSPGPFLYF. The CDR3 DNA is TGCGCCAGCAGCAGTCCGGGACCTTTCTTGTACTTC.

In the case of this clonotype: A much larger clone differs from this one at a single base, so this may be a read error. The chain uses TRBV5-1 and TRBJ1-1; D is unclear. V lost 4 bases to trimming and J lost 1 base, with 11 bases between them. The CDR3 is 14 residues long. Germline-derived CDR1 and CDR2 are SGHRS and YFSETQ. As DNA, the CDR3 is TGCGCCAGCAGCCGTCCCGGTGAGAACACTGAAGCTTTCTTT. Its protein product is CASSRPGENTEAFF. Supplemented by reference TRBV5-1 and TRBJ1-1, the full variable domain reads KAGVTQTPRYLIKTRGQQVTLSCSPISGHRSVSWYQQTPGQGLQFLFEYFSETQRNKGNFPGRFSGRQFSNSRSEMNVSTLELGDSALYLCASSRPGENTEAFFGQGTRLTVV.

This clonotype was found many times. The V gene is TRBV20-1, the J gene TRBJ1-4; 8 bases are shared with TRBD1. J was trimmed by 6 bases and V by 0 bases; bases with no gene match: 0. The CDR3 runs to 13 residues. CDR1 and CDR2 from the germline V gene are DFQATT and SNEGSKA (reference sequence). CDR3: CSARETGDEKLFF. In nucleotides, the CDR3 is TGCAGTGCTAGAGAGACAGGGGATGAAAAACTGTTTTTT.

In this sample, this clonotype turned up many times. This rearrangement joins TRBV20-1 to TRBJ2-7; D perhaps matches TRBD2 (5 bases). Germline V gene sequence: CDR1 DFQATT, CDR2 SNEGSKA (reference sequence). The CDR3 has 16 amino acids. The V gene lost 3 bases and the J gene lost 2 bases, with 20 bases spanning the gap. The CDR3 DNA follows: TGCAGTGCTAGTTGGGAGCTTACACGTTGGGCCTACGAGCAGTACTTC. Residues: CSASWELTRWAYEQYF.

Many counts were recorded for this clonotype. The chain employs TRBV12-3 or TRBV12-4 and TRBJ2-2; possible D gene TRBD1, 5 bases. Trimming shortened V by 6 bases and J by 1 base, and 9 bases separated the two germline ends. The CDR3 spans 14 residues. CDR3 coding DNA: TGTGCCAGCAGGAATCAGGGGAACACCGGGGAGCTGTTTTTT. Protein sequence: CASRNQGNTGELFF.

The rearrangement joins TRBV12-3 or TRBV12-4 to TRBJ2-1; TRBD1 matches at 9 bases. V was pared by 4 bases and J by 8 bases, with 9 bases of the junction left unmatched. This CDR3 is 15 amino acids long. Written as DNA, the CDR3 is TGTGCCAGCAGTTACCCCGGGACAGGGAGGCATGAGCAGTTCTTC. Its protein product is CASSYPGTGRHEQFF.

This clonotype was seen a handful of times. The gene calls are TRBV9 and TRBJ2-7; 7 bases align to TRBD1. This CDR3 region has 13 residues. CDR1 is SGDLS, CDR2 YYNGEE, per germline. Losses at the gene ends were 3 bases for V and 6 bases for J; bases not matched to a gene: 6. In DNA, the CDR3 is TGTGCCAGCAGCGCCACAGGGGTAGGCGAGCAGTACTTC. It is translated as CASSATGVGEQYF.

The rearrangement uses TRBV20-1 and TRBJ2-1; 7 positions match TRBD2. Germline CDR1 is DFQATT and CDR2 is SNEGSKA (reference sequence). V was clipped by 5 bases and J by 0 bases; unmatched bases: 16. The CDR3 spans 18 residues. Here the CDR3 reads CSAQAPGRAGLSYNEQFF. The DNA of the CDR3 is TGCAGTGCTCAGGCTCCGGGGAGGGCCGGGCTCTCCTACAATGAGCAGTTCTTC.

A remark on this clonotype: A read error may explain this, as a much larger clone is one base away. The rearrangement uses TRBV10-3 and TRBJ2-7; the D is unclear. The germline gives CDR1 ENHRY, CDR2 SYGVKD. Trimming cost V 2 bases and J 2 bases, with 13 bases left between them. CDR3 size: 15 residues. This CDR3 reads CAISEPESRAYEQYF. DNA for the CDR3: TGTGCCATCAGTGAGCCAGAATCTAGGGCCTACGAGCAGTACTTC.

The V call is TRBV18, the J call TRBJ2-2, with D unclear. There are 13 residues in the CDR3. With 1 base removed from V and 4 bases from J, the gap between germline ends came to 4 bases. Per germline, CDR1 KGHSH and CDR2 LQKENI. The CDR3 DNA is TGTGCCAGCTCACCACTTAGCACCGGGGAGCTGTTTTTT. Its translation: CASSPLSTGELFF.

This clonotype was picked up a small number of times. The CDR3: CASSQFKGSYNEQFF. In nucleotides, the CDR3 is TGCGCCAGCAGCCAATTTAAGGGTTCCTACAATGAGCAGTTCTTC. This chain joins TRBV4-1 and TRBJ2-1; no clear D gene. Germline V lookup: CDR1 MGHRA, CDR2 YSYEKL. The CDR3 has 15 amino acids. Trimming stripped 2 bases from V and 1 base from J, with 9 bases between.

The gene calls are TRBV18 and TRBJ1-5; D is possibly TRBD1 (5 bases). Trimming took 3 bases from V and 7 from J, leaving 16 bases between them. CDR3 size: 15 residues. CDR1 is KGHSH, CDR2 LQKENI, per germline. The CDR3 is CASSPLEGRRQPQHF. DNA for the CDR3: TGTGCCAGCTCACCCCTGGAGGGACGTCGACAGCCCCAGCATTTT.

The table lists this clonotype with many counts. V is TRBV4-1 and J is TRBJ2-2; no reliable D call. The CDR3 runs 11 residues. Germline V gives CDR1 MGHRA, CDR2 YSYEKL. Trimming removed 3 bases from V and 8 bases from J, with 4 bases in between. The CDR3 coding sequence is TGCGCCAGCAGCCACATAGGGGAGCTGTTTTTT. Translating it yields CASSHIGELFF.

This clonotype was seen many times. This chain links TRBV20-1 with TRBJ2-1, with a weak D call TRBD1 (5 bases). V was cut by 4 bases and J by 1 base, with 17 bases left in between. This CDR3 has 16 residues. Germline V gene lookup returns CDR1 DFQATT and CDR2 SNEGSKA (reference sequence). The CDR3 region has the DNA TGCAGTGCTACACCCCTAACAGGAACTTCCTACAATGAGCAGTTCTTC. Amino acid sequence: CSATPLTGTSYNEQFF.

The genes are TRBV20-1 and TRBJ2-7; D perhaps matches TRBD2 (5 bases). Germline CDR1 DFQATT, CDR2 SNEGSKA (reference sequence). Deletions cut 6 bases from V and 3 bases from J, with 9 bases between. The CDR3 covers 11 residues. CDR3 in DNA: TGCAGTGCCGCAGAGGGCTACGAGCAGTACTTC. This translates into CSAAEGYEQYF.